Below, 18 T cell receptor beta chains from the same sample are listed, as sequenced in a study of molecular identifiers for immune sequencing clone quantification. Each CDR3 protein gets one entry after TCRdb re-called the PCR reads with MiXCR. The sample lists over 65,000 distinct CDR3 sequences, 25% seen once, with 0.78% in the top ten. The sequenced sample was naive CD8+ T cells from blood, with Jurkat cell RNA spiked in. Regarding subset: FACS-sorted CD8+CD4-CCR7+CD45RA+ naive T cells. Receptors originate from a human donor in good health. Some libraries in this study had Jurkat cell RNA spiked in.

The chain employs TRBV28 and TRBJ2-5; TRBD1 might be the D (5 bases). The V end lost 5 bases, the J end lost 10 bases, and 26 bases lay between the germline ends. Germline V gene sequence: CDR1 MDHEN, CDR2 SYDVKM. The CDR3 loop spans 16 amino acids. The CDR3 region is CASSHRQWIFSERQYF. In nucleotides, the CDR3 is TGTGCCAGCAGTCATCGACAGTGGATTTTTTCAGAGCGCCAGTACTTC.

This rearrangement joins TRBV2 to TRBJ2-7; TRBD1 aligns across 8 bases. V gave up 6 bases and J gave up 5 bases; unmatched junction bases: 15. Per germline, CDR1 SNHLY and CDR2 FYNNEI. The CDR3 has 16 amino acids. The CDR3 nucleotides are TGTGCCAGCAGCGAGACCCGGGACAGGCCCCGACACGAGCAGTACTTC. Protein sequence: CASSETRDRPRHEQYF.

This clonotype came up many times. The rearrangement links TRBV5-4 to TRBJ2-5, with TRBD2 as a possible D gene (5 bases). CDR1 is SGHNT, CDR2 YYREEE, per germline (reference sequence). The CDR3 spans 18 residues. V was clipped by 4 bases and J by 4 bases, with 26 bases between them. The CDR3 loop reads CASSGRLSASPRGETQYF. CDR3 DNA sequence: TGTGCCAGCAGCGGACGACTTAGCGCATCCCCCCGGGGAGAGACCCAGTACTTC. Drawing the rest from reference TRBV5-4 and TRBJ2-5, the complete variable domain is ETGVTQSPTHLIKTRGQQVTLRCSSQSGHNTVSWYQQALGQGPQFIFQYYREEENGRGNFPPRFSGLQFPNYSSELNVNALELDDSALYLCASSGRLSASPRGETQYFGPGTRLLVL.

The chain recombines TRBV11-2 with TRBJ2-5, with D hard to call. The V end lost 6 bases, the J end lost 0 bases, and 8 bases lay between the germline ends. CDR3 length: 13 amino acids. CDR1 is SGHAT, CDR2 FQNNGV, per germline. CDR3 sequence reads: CASSLVDQETQYF. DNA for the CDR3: TGTGCCAGCAGTTTGGTGGACCAAGAGACCCAGTACTTC. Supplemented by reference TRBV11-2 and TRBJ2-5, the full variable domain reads EAGVAQSPRYKIIEKRQSVAFWCNPISGHATLYWYQQILGQGPKLLIQFQNNGVVDDSQLPKDRFSAERLKGVDSTLKIQPAKLEDSAVYLCASSLVDQETQYFGPGTRLLVL.

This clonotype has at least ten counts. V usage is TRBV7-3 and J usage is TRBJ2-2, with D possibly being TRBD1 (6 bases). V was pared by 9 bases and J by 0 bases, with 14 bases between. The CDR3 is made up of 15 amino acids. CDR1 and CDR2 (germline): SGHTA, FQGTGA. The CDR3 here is CASLGGQSNTGELFF. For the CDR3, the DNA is TGTGCCAGTCTGGGCGGACAGTCGAACACCGGGGAGCTGTTTTTT.

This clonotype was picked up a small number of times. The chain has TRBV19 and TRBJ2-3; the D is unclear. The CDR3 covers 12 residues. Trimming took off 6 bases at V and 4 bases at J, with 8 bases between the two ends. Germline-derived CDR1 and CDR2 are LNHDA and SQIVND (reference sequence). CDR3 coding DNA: TGTGCCAGTAGAATGGCGGCAGATACGCAGTATTTT. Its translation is CASRMAADTQYF.

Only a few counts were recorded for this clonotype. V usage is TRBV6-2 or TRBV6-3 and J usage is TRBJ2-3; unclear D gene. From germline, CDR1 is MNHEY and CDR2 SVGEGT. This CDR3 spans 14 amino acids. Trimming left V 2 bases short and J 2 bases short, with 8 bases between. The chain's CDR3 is CASSYGQITDTQYF. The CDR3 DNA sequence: TGTGCCAGCAGTTACGGGCAAATCACAGATACGCAGTATTTT.

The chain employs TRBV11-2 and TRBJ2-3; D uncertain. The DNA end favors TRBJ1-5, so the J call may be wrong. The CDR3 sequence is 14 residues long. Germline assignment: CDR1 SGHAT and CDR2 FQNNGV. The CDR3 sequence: CASSSWTDQDTQHF. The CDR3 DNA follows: TGTGCCAGCAGCTCCTGGACGGATCAAGATACGCAGCATTTT.

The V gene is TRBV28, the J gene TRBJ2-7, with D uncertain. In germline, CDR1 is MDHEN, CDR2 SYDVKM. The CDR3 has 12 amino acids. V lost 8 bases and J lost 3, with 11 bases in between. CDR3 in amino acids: CASGWQIYEQYF. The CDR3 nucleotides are TGTGCCAGCGGGTGGCAAATCTACGAGCAGTACTTC.

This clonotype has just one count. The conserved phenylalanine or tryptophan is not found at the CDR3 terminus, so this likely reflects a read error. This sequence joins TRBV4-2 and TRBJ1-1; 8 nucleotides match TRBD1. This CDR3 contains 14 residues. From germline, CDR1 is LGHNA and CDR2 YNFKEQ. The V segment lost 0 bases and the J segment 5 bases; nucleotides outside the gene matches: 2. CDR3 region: CASSQDRGLTEAFL. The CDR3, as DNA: TGTGCCAGCAGCCAAGACAGGGGGCTTACTGAAGCTTTCTTA.

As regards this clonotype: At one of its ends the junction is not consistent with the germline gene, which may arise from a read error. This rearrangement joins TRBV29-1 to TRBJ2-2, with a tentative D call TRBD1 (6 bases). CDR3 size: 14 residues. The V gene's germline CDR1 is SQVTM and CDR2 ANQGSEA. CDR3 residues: CSVEGTGNTREQFF. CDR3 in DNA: TGCAGCGTTGAAGGTACAGGGAACACCAGGGAGCAGTTTTTT.

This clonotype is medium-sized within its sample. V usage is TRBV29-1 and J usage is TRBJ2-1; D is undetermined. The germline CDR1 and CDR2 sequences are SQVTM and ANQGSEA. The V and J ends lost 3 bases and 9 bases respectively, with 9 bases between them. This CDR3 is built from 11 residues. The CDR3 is CSVDSHGEQFF. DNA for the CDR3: TGCAGCGTTGATTCTCACGGTGAGCAGTTCTTC.

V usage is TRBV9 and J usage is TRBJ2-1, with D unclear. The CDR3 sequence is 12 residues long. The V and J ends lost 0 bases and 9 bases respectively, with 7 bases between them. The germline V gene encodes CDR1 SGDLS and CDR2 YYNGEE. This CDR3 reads CASSVGTIEQFF. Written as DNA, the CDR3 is TGTGCCAGCAGCGTAGGCACTATTGAGCAGTTCTTC.

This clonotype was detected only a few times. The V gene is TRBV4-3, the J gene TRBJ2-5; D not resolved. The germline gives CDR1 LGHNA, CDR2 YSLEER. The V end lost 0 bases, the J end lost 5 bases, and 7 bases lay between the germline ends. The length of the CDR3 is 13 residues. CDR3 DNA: TGCGCCAGCAGCCAAGAAAAGTGGGAGACCCAGTACTTC. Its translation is CASSQEKWETQYF.

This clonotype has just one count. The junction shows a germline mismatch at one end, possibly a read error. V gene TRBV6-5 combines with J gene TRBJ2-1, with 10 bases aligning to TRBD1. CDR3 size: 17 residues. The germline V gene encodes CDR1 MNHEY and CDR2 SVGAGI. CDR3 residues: CASSNRIRTGGYNELFF. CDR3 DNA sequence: TGTGCCAGCAGTAACCGAATAAGGACAGGGGGTTACAATGAGCTGTTCTTC.

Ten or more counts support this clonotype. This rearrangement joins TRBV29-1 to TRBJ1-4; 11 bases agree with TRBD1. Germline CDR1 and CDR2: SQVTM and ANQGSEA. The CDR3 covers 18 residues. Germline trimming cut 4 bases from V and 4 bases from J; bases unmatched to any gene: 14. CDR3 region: CSVGAPGQGVLGNEKLFF. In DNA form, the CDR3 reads TGCAGCGTTGGGGCGCCGGGACAGGGGGTTCTCGGTAATGAAAAACTGTTTTTT. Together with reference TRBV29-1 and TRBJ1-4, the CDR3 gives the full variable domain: SAVISQKPSRDICQRGTSLTIQCQVDSQVTMMFWYRQQPGQSLTLIATANQGSEATYESGFVIDKFPISRPNLTFSTLTVSNMSPEDSSIYLCSVGAPGQGVLGNEKLFFGSGTQLSVL.

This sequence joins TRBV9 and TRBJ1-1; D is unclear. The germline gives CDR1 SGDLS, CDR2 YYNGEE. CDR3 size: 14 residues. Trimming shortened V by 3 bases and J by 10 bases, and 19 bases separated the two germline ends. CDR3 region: CASSGIGRFAVAFF. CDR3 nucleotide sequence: TGTGCCAGCAGCGGGATCGGCAGATTCGCTGTAGCTTTCTTT.

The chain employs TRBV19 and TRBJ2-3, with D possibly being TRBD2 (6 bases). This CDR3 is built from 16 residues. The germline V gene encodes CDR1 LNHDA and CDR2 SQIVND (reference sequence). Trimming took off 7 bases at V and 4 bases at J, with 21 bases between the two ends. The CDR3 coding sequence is TGTGCCAGTATTCAACGAATCGGGCGGGACTCAGATACGCAGTATTTT. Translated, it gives CASIQRIGRDSDTQYF.